Here is one T cell receptor beta chain with its context. Its antigen remains unidentified. No much larger clone exists at a distance of one base, and base qualities are not known. TCR beta CDR3 regions were amplified from RNA transcripts. The TCR CDR3 was subjected to a first round of RT-PCR using the HTBI primer set and the Qiagen OneStep RT-PCR kit. A second multiplex PCR round built the libraries, followed by size selection and purification. The libraries were sequenced on an Illumina HiSeq2000 using paired-end 100 bp reads. On the study's bioinformatics: Raw data were processed with SOAPnuke, discarding reads with adapters, uncalled bases, mean Phred below 15, or no exact constant-primer or identifier match. COPE v1.2.5 was used to merge high-quality paired reads, and clonotypes were defined as unique nucleotide sequences. MiTCR v1.1 was used to align the clonotypes against IMGT TRBV, TRBD and TRBJ reference segments. Analysis was restricted to V-J combinations with a frequency above 0.0001, which covered roughly 99% of repertoires. The TCS score was defined as F50 (clonal expansion) divided by E x V (chaos), with BLOSUM62-based TCRdist calculated between CDR3 peptides within each V-J. Welch's t-statistics and random forest reduced 500 to 650 V-J features to roughly 13, which were used in a naive Bayes classifier (R e1071). In-frame beta chains were kept once TCRdb had trimmed the public reads at Q25 with fastp and called clones with MiXCR. Rows are unified per CDR3 protein, each entry keeping the most common DNA and genes. These V and J calls rely on TCRdb rather than the paper's analysis. The sample table contains roughly 500,000 distinct CDR3 sequences; only one count was recorded for less than 25% of them. The ten largest make up approximately 10% of the sample.

The source of the sample is a study of T cells in Graves' hyperthyroidism and ophthalmopathy (dated by TCRdb to between 2018 and 2021). The study in broad terms: Peripheral blood samples were taken at the time of initial diagnosis, prior to any treatment. The study also compared thyroid tissue and blood T-cell repertoires from 5 to 7 Graves' hyperthyroidism patients. According to the paper, TCR Vbeta CDR3 sequencing was carried out on 135 peripheral blood samples, which came from fewer than 50 ophthalmopathy, roughly 75 hyperthyroidism and about 17 progressor patients. For training and testing, the 100 or so patients in the discovery cohort were randomly divided in a 7:3 ratio. An independent validation cohort of about 19 hyperthyroidism patients and 17 patients who later progressed to ophthalmopathy tested prospective prediction of ophthalmopathy. Following sampling, methimazole starting at 30 mg daily was given to hyperthyroidism patients, and high-dose intravenous methylprednisolone was given to ophthalmopathy patients. To identify distinguishing TCR V-J signatures, a discovery cohort of 90 to 100 patients was used, comprising 40 to 45 with Graves' ophthalmopathy and under 60 with stable Graves' hyperthyroidism. Beyond this particular receptor, the publication reports: Most expanded thyroid clonotypes (frequency above 0.001) were also detected in blood, suggesting blood repertoires may reflect thyroid immune responses. Ophthalmopathy was separated from stable hyperthyroidism by a 13 V-J signature model, with approximately 86% sensitivity and just over 81% specificity obtained in cross-validation and 80%/75% obtained in testing. Sample size was not statistically predetermined, and blinding of investigators to group allocation was not performed. During validation, the model predicted progression to ophthalmopathy a median of around six months ahead of onset, with roughly 65% sensitivity and 72.22% specificity.

In the ophthalmopathy patients, disease was moderately to severely active, with a Clinical Activity Score of 3 or more, a NOSPECS grade of 4 or more, and a duration of less than 3 months. Exclusion was applied to patients with uncontrolled infections, other autoimmune diseases, pregnancy or lactation. Diagnoses relied on clinical symptoms, serum thyroxine and TRAb, thyroid ultrasound and orbital computed tomography. Ficoll-Paque density gradient centrifugation was used to isolate PBMCs from around 9.1 ml of fresh peripheral blood. Trizol reagent was used to extract total RNA, and RNA quality was then checked on an Agilent 2100 Bioanalyzer. V gives up 2 bases and J gives up 7 bases, and the segment between their germline ends measures 12 bases. The CDR3, from cysteine to phenylalanine, totals 14 residues. This entry keeps only the CDR3 DNA: 42 bases, framed from base 1.

The sequence derives from a young woman with Graves' ophthalmopathy. The chain was built from TRBV12-3 or TRBV12-4 and TRBJ1-5; possibly the D gene is TRBD1, per 6 matching bases. Sequenced sample: blood. The CDR3 region has the sequence CASSLQGRWQPQHF. The DNA is TGTGCCAGCAGTTTACAGGGGAGGTGGCAGCCCCAGCATTTT.